This T cell receptor beta chain was profiled in a study of beta chain features in type 1 diabetes. Turning to the study itself: Researchers looked at 95 million to 140 million sorted cells across all samples. General study findings and limits: All four CD4+ subsets of Type 1 diabetes patients contained TCRB CDR3s that were moderately but significantly shorter. Fewer junction insertions and more nucleotide deletions appeared in type 1 diabetes patients.

Of the isolated RNA, all was reverse transcribed, and so the sequenced material was expressed TCRB transcripts. Samples of naive, central memory and regulatory T cells yielded a mean of around 3.7 million reads. The table came from immunoSEQ multiplex PCR; TCRdb's copy has only in-frame clones and leaves some out. The sample has 85,000 to 110,000 clones; 25% to 35% are singletons. With 3 bases removed from V and 5 bases from J, the gap between germline ends came to 16 bases. This CDR3 region has 15 residues. The germline gives CDR1 SGHRS, CDR2 YFSETQ. This clone has ten or more counts. Its target is unknown.

V gene TRBV5-1 combines with J gene TRBJ2-3; D might be TRBD2 (7 bases). The specimen sequenced was central memory CD4+ T cells from blood. The receptor comes from a woman aged 18-29 years with type 1 diabetes. In DNA form, the CDR3 reads TGCGCCAGCAGCTGGAGGGGGGGGAGAGAAGATACGCAGTATTTT. This translates into CASSWRGGREDTQYF.